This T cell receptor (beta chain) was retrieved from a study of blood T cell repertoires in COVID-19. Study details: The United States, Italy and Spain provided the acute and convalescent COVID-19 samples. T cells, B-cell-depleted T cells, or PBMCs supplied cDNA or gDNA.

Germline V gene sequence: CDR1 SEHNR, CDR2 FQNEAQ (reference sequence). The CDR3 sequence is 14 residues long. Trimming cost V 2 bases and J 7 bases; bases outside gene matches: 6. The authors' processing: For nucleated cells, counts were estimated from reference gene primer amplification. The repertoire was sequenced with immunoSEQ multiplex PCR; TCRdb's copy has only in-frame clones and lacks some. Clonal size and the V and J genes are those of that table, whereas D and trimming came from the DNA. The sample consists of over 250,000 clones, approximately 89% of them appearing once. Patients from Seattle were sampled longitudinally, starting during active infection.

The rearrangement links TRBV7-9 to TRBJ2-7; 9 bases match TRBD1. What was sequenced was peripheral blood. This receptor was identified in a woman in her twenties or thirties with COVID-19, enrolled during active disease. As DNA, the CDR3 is TGTGCCAGCAGCTTATTAACAGGGGGCGATGAGCAGTACTTC. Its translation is CASSLLTGGDEQYF. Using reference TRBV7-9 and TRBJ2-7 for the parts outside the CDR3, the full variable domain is DTGVSQNPRHKITKRGQNVTFRCDPISEHNRLYWYRQTLGQGPEFLTYFQNEAQLEKSRLLSDRFSAERPKGSFSTLEIQRTEQGDSAMYLCASSLLTGGDEQYFGPGTRLTVT.